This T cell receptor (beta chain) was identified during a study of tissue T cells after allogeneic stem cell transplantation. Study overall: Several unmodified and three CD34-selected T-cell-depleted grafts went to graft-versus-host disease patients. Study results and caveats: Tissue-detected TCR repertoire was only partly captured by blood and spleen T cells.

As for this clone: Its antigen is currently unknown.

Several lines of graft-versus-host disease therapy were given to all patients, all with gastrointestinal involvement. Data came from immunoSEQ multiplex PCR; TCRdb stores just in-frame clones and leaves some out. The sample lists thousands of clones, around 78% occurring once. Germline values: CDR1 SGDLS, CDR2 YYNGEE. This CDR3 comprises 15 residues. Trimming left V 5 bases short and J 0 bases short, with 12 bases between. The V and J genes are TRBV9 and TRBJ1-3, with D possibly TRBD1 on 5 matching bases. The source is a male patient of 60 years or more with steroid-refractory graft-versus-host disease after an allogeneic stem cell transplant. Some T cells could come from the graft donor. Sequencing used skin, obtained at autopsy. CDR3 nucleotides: TGTGCCAGCAGAGCCCAGGGTGACTCTGGAAACACCATATATTTT. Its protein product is CASRAQGDSGNTIYF.